This is a list of T cell receptor beta chains from one sample in a study of Ad26.COV2.S vaccination and SARS-CoV-2 variants. Data came from immunoSEQ multiplex PCR; TCRdb stores just in-frame clones and leaves some out. Here the sample spans 300,000 to 400,000 clones, about 90% being singletons. Sequenced here: peripheral blood, sampled after recovery from COVID-19. These receptors were collected from a human donor who had recovered from COVID-19. Both conserved end residues are trimmed from each CDR3.

12 TRBJ1-6 TRBV21-1 ASSTRTTISPLH
12 TRBJ2-7 TRBV2 ASSGTGGRVSQY
13 TRBJ1-1 TRBV7-9 ASTLPGAGNTEAF
12 TRBJ1-1 TRBV5-6 ASSFTGLNTEAF
13 TRBJ2-7 TRBV7-6 ASSSIQAPSYEQY
12 TRBJ2-2 TRBV27 ASSPQRVAGELF
13 TRBJ1-2 TRBV12-5 ASGPSWISVNGYT
13 TRBJ2-2 TRBV6-1 ASSEVQNGAGELF
11 TRBJ1-2 TRBV19 ASTFVANYGYT
14 TRBJ1-5 TRBV3-1/TRBV3-2 ASSQSGSGSNQPQH
13 TRBJ2-7 TRBV7-9 ASSLTGQAAEQQY
11 TRBJ1-2 TRBV5-3 ARSLNRGYGYT
15 TRBJ2-4 TRBV12-2 ASRLDAPSGGRDIQY